The 2 T cell receptor beta chains presented below share a single source sample, sequenced in a study of blood T cell repertoires in COVID-19. Using immunoSEQ multiplex PCR, the repertoire was profiled, and TCRdb retains in-frame clones only, with some absent. Among tens of thousands of clones listed, roughly 84% were seen once. Source material: peripheral blood. These receptors originate from a man older than 75 in a cohort sampled during active COVID-19.

The chain recombines TRBV20-1 with TRBJ2-3, with 14 bases aligning to TRBD2. In germline, CDR1 is DFQATT, CDR2 SNEGSKA (reference sequence). Losses at the gene ends were 3 bases for V and 2 bases for J; bases not matched to a gene: 4. This CDR3 spans 16 amino acids. DNA for the CDR3: TGCAGTGCTAGTTTGACTAGCGGGGGGGCCACAGATACGCAGTATTTT. Translation: CSASLTSGGATDTQYF.

CDR3: CASSTTDRGVTTNEKLFF. Here the CDR3 DNA reads TGTGCCAGTAGTACGACGGACAGGGGGGTAACAACTAATGAAAAACTGTTTTTT. The V and J genes are TRBV19 and TRBJ1-4; 10 bases map to TRBD1. Germline V CDR1 and CDR2: LNHDA, SQIVND (reference sequence). CDR3 length: 18 amino acids. V lost 4 bases, J lost 0 bases, and 8 bases stayed unmatched.